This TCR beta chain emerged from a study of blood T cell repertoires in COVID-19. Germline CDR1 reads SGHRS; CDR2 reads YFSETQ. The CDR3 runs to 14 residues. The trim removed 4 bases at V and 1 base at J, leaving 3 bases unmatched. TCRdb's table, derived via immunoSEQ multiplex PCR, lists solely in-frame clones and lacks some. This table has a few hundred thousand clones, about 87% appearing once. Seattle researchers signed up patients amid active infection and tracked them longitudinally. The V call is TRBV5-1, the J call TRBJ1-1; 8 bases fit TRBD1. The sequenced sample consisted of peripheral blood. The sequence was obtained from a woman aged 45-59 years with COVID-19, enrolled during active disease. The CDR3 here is CASSAGTGNTEAFF. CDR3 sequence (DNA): TGCGCCAGCAGCGCCGGGACAGGGAACACTGAAGCTTTCTTT.